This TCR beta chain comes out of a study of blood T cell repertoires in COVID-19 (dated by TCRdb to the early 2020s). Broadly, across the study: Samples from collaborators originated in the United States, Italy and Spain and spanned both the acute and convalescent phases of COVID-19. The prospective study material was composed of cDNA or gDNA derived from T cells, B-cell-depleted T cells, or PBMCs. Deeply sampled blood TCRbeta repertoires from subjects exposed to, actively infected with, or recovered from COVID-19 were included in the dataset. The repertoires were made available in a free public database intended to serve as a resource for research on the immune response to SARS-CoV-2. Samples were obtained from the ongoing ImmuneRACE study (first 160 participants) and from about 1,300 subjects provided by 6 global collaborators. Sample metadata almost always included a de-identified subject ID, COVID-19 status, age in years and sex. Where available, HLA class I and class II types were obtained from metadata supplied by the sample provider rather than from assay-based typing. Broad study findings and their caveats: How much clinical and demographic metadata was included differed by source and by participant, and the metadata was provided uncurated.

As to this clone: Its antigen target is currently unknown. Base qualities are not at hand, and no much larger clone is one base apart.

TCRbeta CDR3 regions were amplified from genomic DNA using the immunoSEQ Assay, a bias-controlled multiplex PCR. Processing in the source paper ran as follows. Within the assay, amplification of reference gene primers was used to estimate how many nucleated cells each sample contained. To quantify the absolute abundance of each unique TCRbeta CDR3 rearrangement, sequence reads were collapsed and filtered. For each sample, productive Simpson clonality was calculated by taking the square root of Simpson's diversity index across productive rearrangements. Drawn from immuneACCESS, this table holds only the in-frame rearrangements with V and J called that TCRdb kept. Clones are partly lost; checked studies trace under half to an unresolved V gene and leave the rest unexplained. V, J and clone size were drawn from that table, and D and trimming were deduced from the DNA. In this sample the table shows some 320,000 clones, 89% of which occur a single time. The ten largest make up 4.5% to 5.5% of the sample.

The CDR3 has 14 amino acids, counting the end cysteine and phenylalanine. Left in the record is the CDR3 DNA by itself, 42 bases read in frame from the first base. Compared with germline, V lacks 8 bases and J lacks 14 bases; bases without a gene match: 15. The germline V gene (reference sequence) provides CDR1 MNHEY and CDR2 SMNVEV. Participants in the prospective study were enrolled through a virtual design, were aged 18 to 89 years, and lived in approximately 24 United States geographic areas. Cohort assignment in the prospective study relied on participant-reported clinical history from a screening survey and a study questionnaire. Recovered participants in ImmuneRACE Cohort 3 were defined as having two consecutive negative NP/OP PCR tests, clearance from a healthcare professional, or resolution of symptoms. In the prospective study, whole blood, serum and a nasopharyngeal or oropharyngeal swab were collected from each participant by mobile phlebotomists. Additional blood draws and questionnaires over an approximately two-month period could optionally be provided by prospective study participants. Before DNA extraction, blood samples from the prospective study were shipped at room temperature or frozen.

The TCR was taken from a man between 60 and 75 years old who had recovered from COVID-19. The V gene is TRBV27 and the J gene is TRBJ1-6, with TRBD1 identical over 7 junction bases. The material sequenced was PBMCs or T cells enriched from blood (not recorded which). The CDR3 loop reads CASYDPGGSGALHF. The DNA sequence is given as TGTGCCAGCTACGATCCAGGGGGTTCGGGAGCCCTCCACTTT.